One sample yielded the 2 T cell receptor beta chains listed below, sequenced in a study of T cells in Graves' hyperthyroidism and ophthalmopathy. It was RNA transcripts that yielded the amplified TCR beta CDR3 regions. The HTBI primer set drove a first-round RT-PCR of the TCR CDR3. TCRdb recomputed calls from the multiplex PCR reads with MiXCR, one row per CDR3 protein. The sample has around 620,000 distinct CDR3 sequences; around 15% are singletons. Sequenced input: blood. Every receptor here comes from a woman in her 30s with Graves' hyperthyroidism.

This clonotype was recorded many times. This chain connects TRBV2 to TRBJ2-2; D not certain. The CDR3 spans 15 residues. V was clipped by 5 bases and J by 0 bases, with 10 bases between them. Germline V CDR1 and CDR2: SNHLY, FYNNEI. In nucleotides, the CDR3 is TGTGCCAGCAGTAAGGACCATACGAACACCGGGGAGCTGTTTTTT. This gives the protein CASSKDHTNTGELFF.

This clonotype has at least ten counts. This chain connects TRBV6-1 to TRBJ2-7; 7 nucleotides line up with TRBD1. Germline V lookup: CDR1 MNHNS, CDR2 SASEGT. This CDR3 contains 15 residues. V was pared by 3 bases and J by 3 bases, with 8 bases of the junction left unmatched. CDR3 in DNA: TGTGCCAGCAGTGACGGGGCAGGGGGTATCTACGAGCAGTACTTC. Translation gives CASSDGAGGIYEQYF.